The 22 T cell receptor beta chains given below trace back to one sample, sequenced in a study of cytomegalovirus exposure and HLA in healthy donors. The protocol was immunoSEQ multiplex PCR, while the TCRdb copy is restricted to in-frame clones and leaves out a portion. Of a few hundred thousand clones in the sample, roughly 88% were seen once. The sequencing input was PBMCs. Receptor source: a young woman in good health and CMV-seronegative.

The rearrangement uses TRBV4-2 and TRBJ2-3; D is unclear. The CDR3 covers 16 residues. The germline V gene encodes CDR1 LGHNA and CDR2 YNFKEQ. The V and J ends lost 6 bases and 0 bases respectively, with 16 bases between them. In DNA, the CDR3 is TGTGCCAGCAGTCGTGGTGTAGCTCCTAGCACAGATACGCAGTATTTT. It codes for CASSRGVAPSTDTQYF.

The chain links TRBV27 to TRBJ2-7, with D maybe TRBD2 (5 bases). Looked up from germline, CDR1 is MNHEY and CDR2 is SMNVEV (reference sequence). V lost 2 bases, J lost 5 bases, and 19 bases lay in between. The CDR3 is 16 amino acids. CDR3 region: CASSLRNSGKTHEQYF. The CDR3 DNA reads as TGTGCCAGCAGTTTACGCAATTCCGGGAAAACACACGAGCAGTACTTC.

The V and J genes are TRBV12-5 and TRBJ2-1, with TRBD2 identical over 11 bases. The CDR3 totals 15 residues. V trimming: 5 bases; J trimming: 9 bases; junction bases outside the gene matches: 9. Germline assignment: CDR1 LGHNT and CDR2 FRNRAP. The CDR3 region is CASGPTSGRWSEQFF. CDR3 nucleotide sequence: TGTGCTAGTGGTCCCACTAGCGGGAGATGGAGTGAGCAGTTCTTC.

This clone was picked up one time. The V call is TRBV6-1, the J call TRBJ1-4; the D gene is possibly TRBD1 (5 bases). The CDR3 is 14 amino acids. The V gene lost 6 bases and the J gene lost 7 bases, with 15 bases spanning the gap. Germline lookup yields CDR1 MNHNS and CDR2 SASEGT. CDR3 sequence reads: CASRLYRNTEKLFF. CDR3 DNA: TGTGCCAGCAGGTTATACAGGAATACTGAAAAACTGTTTTTT.

V and J are TRBV7-9 and TRBJ2-7, with unresolved D. Germline assignment: CDR1 SEHNR and CDR2 FQNEAQ (reference sequence). The ends were cut back, 2 bases at V and 4 bases at J, with 6 bases in the middle. This CDR3 comprises 12 residues. CDR3 sequence reads: CASSLIQYEQYF. DNA of the CDR3: TGTGCCAGCAGCTTAATCCAGTACGAGCAGTACTTC. Variable domain in full (rest from reference TRBV7-9 and TRBJ2-7): DTGVSQNPRHKITKRGQNVTFRCDPISEHNRLYWYRQTLGQGPEFLTYFQNEAQLEKSRLLSDRFSAERPKGSFSTLEIQRTEQGDSAMYLCASSLIQYEQYFGPGTRLTVT.

The chain combines TRBV28 with TRBJ2-5, with 7 bases that match TRBD1. Germline V lookup: CDR1 MDHEN, CDR2 SYDVKM. The CDR3 consists of 13 residues. The V and J ends lost 6 bases and 5 bases, in that order; junction bases with no gene match: 6. For the CDR3, the DNA is TGTGCCAGCAGAGACAGGGTAGTGGAGACCCAGTACTTC. This gives the protein CASRDRVVETQYF.

In its sample, this clone was seen once. This chain links TRBV28 with TRBJ2-7, with a possible D match to TRBD2 (5 bases). CDR3 length: 14 residues. Trimming took off 5 bases at V and 6 bases at J, with 17 bases between the two ends. In germline, CDR1 is MDHEN, CDR2 SYDVKM. As DNA, the CDR3 is TGTGCCAGCAGTCCCCCCGGACGAACTAGCGAGCAGTACTTC. Its protein product is CASSPPGRTSEQYF.

V usage is TRBV6-5 and J usage is TRBJ2-1; the D is unclear. Trimming removed 4 bases at V and 13 bases at J, with 17 bases between. The CDR3 covers 13 residues. Per germline, CDR1 MNHEY and CDR2 SVGAGI. CDR3 sequence: CASSLFVSAYQFF. The CDR3 nucleotides read TGTGCCAGCAGTTTGTTCGTATCGGCGTATCAGTTCTTC.

The V gene is TRBV10-3, the J gene TRBJ2-3, with 15 bases fitting TRBD2. Germline V lookup: CDR1 ENHRY, CDR2 SYGVKD. The CDR3 is 20 amino acids. V shed 4 bases, J shed 4 bases, and the junction held 15 bases outside the gene matches. The CDR3 region is CAISVPAAGLAGGPPDTQYF. The DNA for the CDR3 is TGTGCCATCAGTGTCCCCGCCGCGGGACTAGCGGGAGGTCCCCCAGATACGCAGTATTTT.

This chain links TRBV19 with TRBJ2-3, with D possibly being TRBD1 (6 bases). The ends were cut back, 3 bases at V and 2 bases at J, with 12 bases in the middle. This CDR3 has 15 residues. Germline V gene data show CDR1 as LNHDA and CDR2 as SQIVND (reference sequence). The CDR3 protein is CASSMGDITTDTQYF. As DNA, the CDR3 is TGTGCCAGTAGTATGGGGGACATAACCACAGATACGCAGTATTTT.

V is TRBV30 and J is TRBJ2-1; 9 positions match TRBD2. With V trimmed by 4 bases and J by 13 bases, 8 bases remained unmatched. Per germline, CDR1 GTSNPN and CDR2 SVGIG (reference sequence). The CDR3 spans 12 residues. The CDR3 DNA follows: TGTGCCTGGACGGATGGGACTAGCAAACAGTTCTTC. This codes for CAWTDGTSKQFF. Variable domain in full (rest from reference TRBV30 and TRBJ2-1): SQTIHQWPATLVQPVGSPLSLECTVEGTSNPNLYWYRQAAGRGLQLLFYSVGIGQISSEVPQNLSASRPQDRQFILSSKKLLLSDSGFYLCAWTDGTSKQFFGPGTRLTVL.

The chain recombines TRBV7-8 with TRBJ1-5; D possibly corresponds to TRBD1 (5 bases). V lost 2 bases to trimming and J lost 7 bases, with 12 bases between them. Germline lookup yields CDR1 SGHVS and CDR2 FQNEAQ. CDR3 length: 14 residues. This CDR3 is CASSLTKGRQPQHF. CDR3 nucleotides: TGTGCCAGCAGCTTAACCAAGGGACGACAGCCCCAGCATTTT. The full variable domain, rest sourced from reference TRBV7-8 and TRBJ1-5, is GAGVSQSPRYKVAKRGQDVALRCDPISGHVSLFWYQQALGQGPEFLTYFQNEAQLDKSGLPSDRFFAERPEGSVSTLKIQRTQQEDSAVYLCASSLTKGRQPQHFGDGTRLSIL.

V usage is TRBV5-4 and J usage is TRBJ2-3; D might be TRBD2 (6 bases). The CDR3 length is 16 residues. Germline CDR1 is SGHNT and CDR2 is YYREEE (reference sequence). Trimming shortened V by 0 bases and J by 2 bases, and 13 bases separated the two germline ends. The DNA of the CDR3 is TGTGCCAGCAGCTTGGAGGCTAGCGCTTACACAGATACGCAGTATTTT. Residues: CASSLEASAYTDTQYF.

The rearrangement uses TRBV5-1 and TRBJ2-7; a possible D gene is TRBD2 (5 bases). Trimming removed 0 bases at V and 4 bases at J, with 14 bases between. Per germline, CDR1 SGHRS and CDR2 YFSETQ. The CDR3 is made up of 15 amino acids. CDR3 bases: TGCGCCAGCAGCTTGGGCCCCGGGATAGGGTACGAGCAGTACTTC. Amino acids: CASSLGPGIGYEQYF.

J is TRBJ2-3 and V is TRBV2; D unresolved. The CDR3 length is 13 residues. V gave up 8 bases and J gave up 3 bases, with 12 bases separating them. Germline V gives CDR1 SNHLY, CDR2 FYNNEI. The chain's CDR3 is CASWTSQTDTQYF. The CDR3 nucleotides read TGTGCCAGCTGGACGTCCCAAACAGATACGCAGTATTTT.

The CDR3 loop reads CASSPEGRKIYEQYF. The CDR3 bases are TGCGCCAGCAGCCCAGAGGGGAGAAAGATCTACGAGCAGTACTTC. The V and J genes are TRBV5-1 and TRBJ2-7; tentatively, D is TRBD1 or TRBD2 (5 bases each). This CDR3 has 15 residues. V was shortened by 4 bases and J by 3 bases, with 17 bases between the two germline ends. Germline CDR1 is SGHRS and CDR2 is YFSETQ. The whole variable domain, filled in from reference TRBV5-1 and TRBJ2-7, reads KAGVTQTPRYLIKTRGQQVTLSCSPISGHRSVSWYQQTPGQGLQFLFEYFSETQRNKGNFPGRFSGRQFSNSRSEMNVSTLELGDSALYLCASSPEGRKIYEQYFGPGTRLTVT.

The chain recombines TRBV6-6 with TRBJ2-2; D is perhaps TRBD2 (6 bases). The CDR3 totals 15 residues. Germline V gene sequence: CDR1 MNHNY, CDR2 SVGAGI (reference sequence). Trimming removed 2 bases from V and 1 base from J, with 8 bases in between. The CDR3 region is CASSYVGGNTGELFF. For the CDR3, the DNA is TGTGCCAGCAGTTACGTGGGAGGGAACACCGGGGAGCTGTTTTTT.

This chain uses TRBV27 with TRBJ2-6, with D possibly being TRBD1 (6 bases). The CDR3 totals 16 residues. The germline V gene encodes CDR1 MNHEY and CDR2 SMNVEV (reference sequence). Trimming stripped 0 bases from V and 2 bases from J, with 8 bases between. CDR3: CASSLSPGAGANVLTF. The CDR3 bases are TGTGCCAGCAGTTTATCCCCAGGGGCTGGGGCCAACGTCCTGACTTTC.

The chain combines TRBV7-6 with TRBJ1-2, with D possibly TRBD1 on 5 matching bases. V shed 1 base and J shed 7 bases, with 10 bases lying between them. From germline, CDR1 is SGHVS and CDR2 FNYEAQ. The CDR3 is made up of 13 amino acids. The CDR3 region is CASSLGGMGGYTF. For the CDR3, the DNA is TGTGCCAGCAGCTTAGGGGGGATGGGTGGCTACACCTTC.

The genes are TRBV15 and TRBJ2-7; 11 bases line up with TRBD2. With 0 bases clipped from V and 2 bases from J, the junction kept 9 bases outside the gene matches. The CDR3 runs 18 residues. Germline V lookup: CDR1 LNHNV, CDR2 YYDKDF (reference sequence). This chain's CDR3 is CATSRDRLAGGTAYEQYF. For the CDR3, the DNA is TGTGCCACCAGCAGAGATCGGCTAGCGGGAGGTACGGCCTACGAGCAGTACTTC.

The V and J genes are TRBV7-9 and TRBJ2-5; possible D gene TRBD1, 5 bases. The CDR3 sequence is 13 residues long. The germline V gene encodes CDR1 SEHNR and CDR2 FQNEAQ (reference sequence). Trimming cost V 4 bases and J 4 bases, with 10 bases left between them. In DNA form, the CDR3 reads TGTGCCAGCAGCTACCCAGGGTCAGAGACCCAGTACTTC. The encoded protein is CASSYPGSETQYF.

The chain joins TRBV19 to TRBJ2-7; TRBD2 matches 8 bases. The junction had 7 bases not matched to a gene; V was cut back by 6 bases and J by 3 bases. Germline CDR1 is LNHDA and CDR2 is SQIVND (reference sequence). The CDR3 spans 14 residues. CDR3 nucleotide sequence: TGTGCCAGTAGCTACAGCGGGAGAGGCTACGAGCAGTACTTC. Protein product: CASSYSGRGYEQYF.